The clone carrying this T cell receptor beta chain appeared a single time. Generated by immunoSEQ multiplex PCR, the TCRdb table keeps only in-frame clones and is missing some. The table has 75,000 to 95,000 clones, 80% to 90% seen once; the top ten hold approximately 4.8%. This sample is drawn from a study of OX40 agonist ivuxolimab in advanced cancers. CDR1 and CDR2 from the germline V gene are MNHEY and SMNVEV (reference sequence). The CDR3 totals 14 residues. V was cut by 1 base and J by 3 bases, with 6 bases left in between. Blood samples were obtained at baseline, cycle 4 day 1, and cycle 7 day 1.

The TCR sequence derives from an adult with an advanced solid tumor such as melanoma, head and neck, liver or kidney cancer. The chain is built from TRBV27 and TRBJ1-4, with D unresolved. Sequencing used CD4+ or CD8+ T cells sorted from blood, obtained in a trial of the OX40 agonist ivuxolimab. The CDR3 protein is CASSLFRSNEKLFF. DNA for the CDR3: TGTGCCAGCAGTTTATTCCGATCTAATGAAAAACTGTTTTTT.